The T cell receptor (beta chain) under discussion was sequenced for a study of blood T cell repertoires in COVID-19. Across the whole study: Italy, Spain and the United States were the sources of the convalescent and acute COVID-19 samples. Sources were T cells, B-cell-depleted T cells, or PBMCs; the material itself was cDNA or gDNA.

In the authors' methods: From reference gene primer amplification, estimates of nucleated cell counts were derived. Clones were read by immunoSEQ multiplex PCR, and TCRdb kept only the in-frame ones, dropping some. The V and J calls and clone size come from that table; D and trimming were worked out from the DNA. The table has 300,000 to 400,000 clones, 80% to 90% seen once. Trimming left V 4 bases short and J 6 bases short, with 18 bases between. Germline CDR1 is MNHEY and CDR2 is SVGEGT. This CDR3 has 15 amino acids. The V call is TRBV6-2 or TRBV6-3, the J call TRBJ1-1; D is possibly TRBD1 (5 bases). The clonotype was recovered from a middle-aged woman with acute COVID-19. The sample comprised PBMCs or T cells enriched from blood (not recorded which). CDR3 in DNA: TGTGCCAGCAGTTGGGAAGGAGGGGTGAGTTCTGAAGCTTTCTTT. This translates into CASSWEGGVSSEAFF.